This T cell receptor beta chain was sequenced during a study of OX40 agonist ivuxolimab in advanced cancers. Germline CDR1 LGHNA, CDR2 YSLEER. This CDR3 contains 15 residues. Trimming left V 1 base short and J 9 bases short, with 16 bases between. Generated by immunoSEQ multiplex PCR, the TCRdb table keeps only in-frame clones and is missing some. Seen here are roughly 30,000 clones, roughly 84% observed once, and the top ten hold around 15%. This receptor was taken from an adult with an advanced solid tumor such as melanoma, head and neck, liver or kidney cancer. The sample here was CD4+ or CD8+ T cells sorted from blood, taken in a trial of the OX40 agonist ivuxolimab. The rearrangement joins TRBV4-3 to TRBJ2-1; tentatively, D is TRBD2 (6 bases). CDR3: CASSQGGNSYVEQFF. The DNA for the CDR3 is TGCGCCAGCAGCCAAGGCGGGAACTCTTACGTTGAGCAGTTCTTC.